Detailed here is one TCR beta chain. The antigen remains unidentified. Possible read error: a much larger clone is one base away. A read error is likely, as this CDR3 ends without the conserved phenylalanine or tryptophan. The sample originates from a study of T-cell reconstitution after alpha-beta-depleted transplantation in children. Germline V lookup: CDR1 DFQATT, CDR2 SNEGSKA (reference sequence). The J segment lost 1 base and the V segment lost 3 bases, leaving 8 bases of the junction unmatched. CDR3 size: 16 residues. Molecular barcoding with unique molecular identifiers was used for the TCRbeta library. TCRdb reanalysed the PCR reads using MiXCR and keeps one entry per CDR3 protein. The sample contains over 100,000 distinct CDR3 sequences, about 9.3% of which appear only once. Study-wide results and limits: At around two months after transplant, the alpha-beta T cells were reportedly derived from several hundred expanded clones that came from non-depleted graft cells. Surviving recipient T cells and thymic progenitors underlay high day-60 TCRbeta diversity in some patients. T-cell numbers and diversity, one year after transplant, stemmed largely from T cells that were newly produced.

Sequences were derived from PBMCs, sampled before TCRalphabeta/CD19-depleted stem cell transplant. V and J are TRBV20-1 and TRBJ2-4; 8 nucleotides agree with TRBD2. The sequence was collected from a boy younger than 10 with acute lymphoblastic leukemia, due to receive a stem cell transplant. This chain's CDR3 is CSASPGGAGAKNIQYC. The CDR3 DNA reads TGCAGTGCTAGCCCGGGGGGGGCGGGTGCCAAAAACATTCAGTACTGC.